This T cell receptor beta chain came from a study of T-cell reconstitution after alpha-beta-depleted transplantation in children. The table lists this clonotype with many counts. Preparation of the TCRbeta library was carried out with unique molecular identifiers. TCRdb called the PCR reads again in MiXCR, with one record for every CDR3 protein. Of about 290,000 distinct CDR3 sequences in the sample, around 10% are singletons; the top ten hold around 7.6%. CDR3 length: 12 amino acids. Deletions cut 8 bases from V and 3 bases from J, with 7 bases between. CDR1 MNHEY and CDR2 SVGAGI come from the germline V gene.

The source material was PBMCs, sampled before TCRalphabeta/CD19-depleted stem cell transplant. This chain uses TRBV6-5 with TRBJ2-2; no firm D call. The receptor was derived from a boy in the first two years of life with acute myeloid leukemia, due to receive a stem cell transplant. Written as DNA, the CDR3 is TGTGCCAGCGGTGGGGACACCGGGGAGCTGTTTTTT. It translates to CASGGDTGELFF.